Below are 12 T cell receptor beta chains sequenced from a single sample in a study of blood T cells in healthy people across ages. The use of a sample-barcoded 5' primer and a J-beta primer mix characterized a second PCR of about 7 to 12 cycles. TCRdb fed the 5' RACE reads into MiXCR, producing one record per CDR3 protein. There are approximately 1.5 million distinct CDR3 sequences in the sample; under 55% occur only once, and about 4.1% lies in the top ten. Material: blood. These receptor sequences come from a woman between 18 and 30 years old in good health.

For this clonotype: A much bigger clone sits one base away, suggesting this may be a read error. J is TRBJ2-7 and V is TRBV29-1; 7 bases are a match to TRBD1. Per germline, CDR1 SQVTM and CDR2 ANQGSEA. The CDR3 contains 14 residues. The J segment lost 3 bases and the V segment lost 7 bases, leaving 12 bases of the junction unmatched. Here the CDR3 reads CSAQGLGGYYEQYF. The DNA for the CDR3 is TGCAGCGCACAGGGGTTAGGAGGCTACTACGAGCAGTACTTC.

This clonotype was detected a few times. The chain links TRBV20-1 to TRBJ1-5, with a weak D call TRBD1 (5 bases). V was clipped by 5 bases and J by 3 bases, with 11 bases between them. Germline assignment: CDR1 DFQATT and CDR2 SNEGSKA (reference sequence). This CDR3 spans 13 amino acids. The CDR3 coding sequence is TGCAGTGCTCCCCGGGGCTACAATCAGCCCCAGCATTTT. This encodes CSAPRGYNQPQHF.

This chain links TRBV30 with TRBJ1-6; TRBD1 matches 10 bases. CDR3 size: 15 residues. Germline V gives CDR1 GTSNPN, CDR2 SVGIG (reference sequence). The V gene end was trimmed by 1 base and the J gene end by 7 bases; junction bases not matched to a gene: 4. The CDR3 DNA reads as TGTGCCTGGAGTGGGGACAGGGGAGGAAATTCACCCCTCCACTTT. It is translated as CAWSGDRGGNSPLHF.

In DNA form, the CDR3 reads TGCGCCAGCGGTCTTTCAGGACTAGCGGGATCAGATACGCAGTATTTT. It codes for CASGLSGLAGSDTQYF. The V and J genes are TRBV5-1 and TRBJ2-3; 12 positions agree with TRBD2. The germline V gene has CDR1 SGHRS and CDR2 YFSETQ. The CDR3 is 16 residues long. J gave up 4 bases and V 7 bases, and 10 bases lay outside the gene matches.

This clonotype has just a few counts. J is TRBJ2-7 and V is TRBV6-2 or TRBV6-3, with TRBD1 as a possible D gene (6 bases). Per the germline V gene, CDR1 is MNHEY and CDR2 is SVGEGT. The CDR3 has 15 residues. The ends were cut back, 0 bases at V and 2 bases at J, with 11 bases in the middle. The CDR3 DNA is TGTGCCAGCAGTTACTCAGGGACAAGGACCTACGAGCAGTACTTC. Translating gives CASSYSGTRTYEQYF.

This clonotype was seen more than once but under ten times. This chain connects TRBV5-6 to TRBJ2-7; 8 bases agree with TRBD1. Germline CDR1 reads SGHDT; CDR2 reads YYEEEE. CDR3 length: 16 amino acids. Trimming cost V 6 bases and J 0 bases; bases outside gene matches: 11. CDR3 nucleotide sequence: TGTGCCAGCACCAGAAGGCAGGGGGCCTTCTCCTACGAGCAGTACTTC. Protein: CASTRRQGAFSYEQYF.

With respect to this clonotype: Germline is not matched at one junction end, which may reflect a read error. V and J are TRBV11-2 and TRBJ2-7; possibly TRBD2 for D (6 bases). CDR3 size: 16 residues. Germline V gene data show CDR1 as SGHAT and CDR2 as FQNNGV. Here the CDR3 reads CASSPGGVTSSDEQYF. CDR3 bases: TGTGCCAGCAGCCCCGGCGGGGTTACGAGCTCCGACGAGCAGTACTTC.

The rearrangement joins TRBV29-1 to TRBJ2-1; 7 bases are shared with TRBD2. Looked up from germline, CDR1 is SQVTM and CDR2 is ANQGSEA. Unmatched junction bases numbered 8, after V lost 6 bases and J lost 0 bases. The CDR3 runs to 15 residues. The chain's CDR3 is CSVATSDSSYNEQFF. For the CDR3, the DNA is TGCAGCGTGGCTACTAGCGACAGCTCCTACAATGAGCAGTTCTTC.

This chain links TRBV20-1 with TRBJ2-3; D is undetermined. Germline CDR1 reads DFQATT; CDR2 reads SNEGSKA (reference sequence). The CDR3 has 14 amino acids. The V gene lost 0 bases and the J gene lost 4 bases, with 11 bases spanning the gap. This CDR3 is CSARDWGSADTQYF. In DNA, the CDR3 is TGCAGTGCTAGAGACTGGGGTTCCGCAGATACGCAGTATTTT.

This clonotype was observed a handful of times. The chain carries TRBV4-2 and TRBJ2-4, with D tentatively TRBD1 (7 bases). Trimming pared 1 base from V and 2 bases from J, leaving 18 bases between. The CDR3 is 18 residues long. CDR1 and CDR2 from the germline V gene are LGHNA and YNFKEQ. The CDR3 region has the DNA TGTGCCAGCAGCCAAGCGACAGGGACGGGGGTTACCAAAAACATTCAGTACTTC. Translated, it gives CASSQATGTGVTKNIQYF.

The V gene is TRBV4-2, the J gene TRBJ1-4; D gene ambiguous. Germline CDR1 LGHNA, CDR2 YNFKEQ. V was shortened by 6 bases and J by 4 bases, with 15 bases between the two germline ends. This CDR3 has 15 amino acids. The CDR3 loop is CASSMTEVGNEKLFF. CDR3 DNA: TGTGCCAGCAGTATGACCGAGGTCGGTAATGAAAAACTGTTTTTT.

The rearrangement joins TRBV29-1 to TRBJ1-2, with 11 nucleotides matching TRBD1. V shed 0 bases, J shed 3 bases, and the junction held 3 bases outside the gene matches. Germline CDR1 and CDR2: SQVTM and ANQGSEA. The CDR3 is 15 residues long. CDR3 nucleotide sequence: TGCAGCGTTGAAGAGGGACAGGGGGGTGACTATGGCTACACCTTC. Protein: CSVEEGQGGDYGYTF.